Each of the 5 T cell receptor beta chains below was sequenced from the same sample in a study of tumor and adjacent non-tumor tissue in lung cancer. The library came from three nested PCR rounds adapted from ARM-PCR protocols. TCRdb called the multiplex PCR reads again in MiXCR, with one record for every CDR3 protein. The table has 80,000 or so distinct CDR3 sequences, roughly 80% seen once; the top ten hold about 47%. The template was RNA from unsorted bulk tissue. This non-tumor lung sample came from over 3 cm beyond the tumor edge. The sequenced sample consisted of distant non-tumor lung tissue. These receptor sequences come from a man in his 60s with non-small cell lung cancer.

Comment on this clonotype: A much larger clone lies one base from this, so it may be a read error. The chain has TRBV5-6 and TRBJ2-5; possibly TRBD2 for D (5 bases). From germline, CDR1 is SGHDT and CDR2 YYEEEE. V was cut by 1 base and J by 9 bases, with 22 bases left in between. The CDR3 spans 16 residues. The CDR3 sequence is CASSLSGSTPTRAQYF. DNA of the CDR3: TGTGCCAGCAGCTTGTCTGGGTCTACACCTACGCGGGCCCAGTACTTC.

With respect to this clonotype: This CDR3 fails to terminate in the conserved phenylalanine or tryptophan, so it likely reflects a read error. V is TRBV4-2 and J is TRBJ2-5; the match to TRBD2 covers 12 bases. The CDR3 length is 15 residues. Unmatched junction bases numbered 3, after V lost 2 bases and J lost 5 bases. The germline gives CDR1 LGHNA, CDR2 YNFKEQ. The CDR3 sequence is CASSQLAGGQETQYV. The CDR3 bases are TGTGCCAGCAGCCAACTAGCGGGGGGGCAGGAGACCCAGTACGTC.

The V call is TRBV7-9, the J call TRBJ2-3; no firm D call. The V end lost 11 bases, the J end lost 3 bases, and 24 bases lay between the germline ends. This CDR3 is built from 16 residues. CDR1 is SEHNR and CDR2 is FQNEAQ in the germline V gene (reference sequence). The CDR3 region has the DNA TGTGCCTGCGCTCCCCAGCTGGGGTGCAGGACAGATACGCAGTATTTT. Its protein product is CACAPQLGCRTDTQYF. Full variable domain (remainder filled in from reference TRBV7-9 and TRBJ2-3): DTGVSQNPRHKITKRGQNVTFRCDPISEHNRLYWYRQTLGQGPEFLTYFQNEAQLEKSRLLSDRFSAERPKGSFSTLEIQRTEQGDSAMYLCACAPQLGCRTDTQYFGPGTRLTVL.

Turning to this clonotype: The germline gene is not matched at one end of the junction; a read error may be the cause. The chain links TRBV19 to TRBJ2-6, with D hard to call. The length of the CDR3 is 17 residues. Germline CDR1 is LNHDA and CDR2 is SQIVND (reference sequence). CDR3: CTSSPAGTPSGANVLTF. The CDR3 nucleotides read TGTACCAGTTCGCCTGCCGGAACTCCCTCTGGGGCCAACGTCCTGACTTTC.

In this sample, this clonotype turned up once. One junction end does not reproduce the germline sequence, and a read error may be involved. This chain joins TRBV5-1 and TRBJ1-3; the D is unclear. CDR3 length equals 16 residues. Per germline, CDR1 SGHRS and CDR2 YFSETQ. Here the CDR3 DNA reads TGCACCAGCAGCTCCGGGGAGGTGTTCTCTGGAAACACCATATATTTT. The encoded protein is CTSSSGEVFSGNTIYF.